The rows below give T cell receptor beta chains drawn from one sample of a study of blood T cell repertoires in COVID-19. Generated by immunoSEQ multiplex PCR, the TCRdb table keeps only in-frame clones and is missing some. The table includes about 310,000 clones, approximately 91% detected once. Sequences were obtained from PBMCs or T cells enriched from blood (not recorded which). These TCRs come from a woman between 40 and 50 years old who had recovered from COVID-19. CDR3s include the opening cysteine and the closing phenylalanine or tryptophan. The order of the fields is CDR3 length, clone size, D gene, J gene, V gene, CDR3 protein, CDR3 DNA. The D gene is left open where the match is weak. Only some rows state a clone size, as once, few, many or a class for expanded clones.

14,NA,TRBD1,TRBJ1-2,TRBV28,CASRLQGGGRGYTF,TGTGCCAGCAGGCTACAGGGGGGGGGACGGGGATACACCTTC
13,once,NA,TRBJ1-3,TRBV7-9,CASSSSYGNTIYF,TGTGCCAGCAGCTCCTCCTACGGAAACACCATATATTTT
16,NA,TRBD1,TRBJ1-6,TRBV5-1,CASSSGQGTYNSPLHF,TGCGCCAGCAGCTCCGGACAGGGAACCTATAATTCACCCCTCCACTTT
12,NA,NA,TRBJ1-4,TRBV29-1,CSVEIQNEKLFF,TGCAGCGTTGAAATACAAAATGAAAAACTGTTTTTT
16,NA,NA,TRBJ2-1,TRBV5-1,CASNTRVREGNNEQFF,TGCGCCAGCAATACCAGGGTAAGAGAAGGTAACAATGAGCAGTTCTTC
17,NA,NA,TRBJ2-3,TRBV7-8,CASSFGPAGKSTDTQYF,TGTGCCAGCAGCTTTGGACCTGCGGGGAAATCCACAGATACGCAGTATTTT
15,NA,NA,TRBJ2-7,TRBV6-6,CASSPNGQRSYEQYF,TGTGCCAGCAGCCCAAACGGACAACGCTCCTACGAGCAGTACTTC
16,NA,NA,TRBJ2-4,TRBV7-9,CASSTRQGGDKNIQYF,TGTGCCAGCAGCACCCGTCAAGGGGGTGACAAAAACATTCAGTACTTC
15,NA,NA,TRBJ1-4,TRBV2,CASTASAGRNEKLFF,TGTGCCAGCACCGCTTCGGCAGGCCGTAATGAAAAACTGTTTTTT
16,once,TRBD1,TRBJ1-6,TRBV10-3,CAISDGQGSYNSPLHF,TGTGCCATCAGTGACGGACAGGGCTCCTATAATTCACCCCTCCACTTT
13,NA,NA,TRBJ1-2,TRBV27,CASSLDSNYGYTF,TGTGCCAGCAGTTTAGACAGTAACTATGGCTACACCTTC
15,few,TRBD2,TRBJ2-5,TRBV7-9,CASSLTSGALRTQYF,TGTGCCAGCAGCTTGACTAGCGGGGCCCTCAGGACCCAGTACTTC
14,once,NA,TRBJ1-4,TRBV19,CASRGGATNEKLFF,TGTGCCAGTAGGGGGGGAGCAACTAATGAAAAACTGTTTTTT
19,NA,NA,TRBJ2-2,TRBV6-2/TRBV6-3,CASSYPMDPGDFNTGELFF,TGTGCCAGCAGTTACCCCATGGACCCAGGGGATTTCAACACCGGGGAGCTGTTTTTT
11,NA,NA,TRBJ1-1,TRBV6-2/TRBV6-3,CASSYPERAFF,TGTGCCAGCAGTTACCCCGAGAGAGCTTTCTTT
14,NA,TRBD1,TRBJ1-1,TRBV6-5,CASSPGTGIFEAFF,TGTGCCAGCAGCCCCGGGACAGGGATTTTTGAGGCTTTCTTT
12,NA,NA,TRBJ2-1,TRBV29-1,CSVEQDYNEQFF,TGCAGCGTAGAACAGGACTACAATGAGCAGTTCTTC
16,NA,NA,TRBJ1-6,TRBV6-6,CASSYSQDSYNSPLHF,TGTGCCAGCAGTTACTCCCAGGACTCCTATAATTCACCCCTCCACTTT
13,NA,NA,TRBJ2-1,TRBV30,CAWSPERNYEQFF,TGTGCCTGGAGTCCCGAGCGGAATTATGAGCAGTTCTTC
15,NA,NA,TRBJ2-2,TRBV11-3,CASSLSGLITGELFF,TGTGCCAGCAGCTTATCGGGACTGATCACCGGGGAGCTGTTTTTT
20,NA,NA,TRBJ2-6,TRBV21-1,CASSKASARARNSGANVLTF,TGTGCCAGCAGCAAAGCTTCGGCCAGGGCCCGTAACTCTGGGGCCAACGTCCTGACTTTC
16,NA,TRBD2,TRBJ2-5,TRBV24-1,CATSDPTSDPKETQYF,TGTGCCACCAGTGATCCAACTAGCGACCCCAAAGAGACCCAGTACTTC
15,NA,NA,TRBJ2-7,TRBV9,CASSVTIRERDEQYF,TGTGCCAGCAGCGTAACGATTAGGGAGAGAGACGAGCAGTACTTC
15,NA,TRBD2,TRBJ2-7,TRBV6-5,CATRAGLAGAYEQYF,TGTGCCACCCGGGCTGGGCTAGCGGGGGCCTACGAGCAGTACTTC
14,NA,TRBD1,TRBJ2-3,TRBV10-2,CASGRDRESDTQYF,TGCGCCAGCGGTAGGGACAGAGAATCGGATACGCAGTATTTT
14,NA,NA,TRBJ2-3,TRBV7-9,CASSLGLGTDTQYF,TGTGCCAGCAGCTTAGGGCTGGGCACAGATACGCAGTATTTT
17,NA,TRBD2,TRBJ2-2,TRBV19,CASTLTSGRVNTGELFF,TGTGCCAGTACCCTAACTAGCGGGAGGGTTAACACCGGGGAGCTGTTTTTT
15,NA,NA,TRBJ2-3,TRBV18,CASSPGQSSTDTQYF,TGTGCCAGCTCACCCGGACAGTCTAGCACAGATACGCAGTATTTT
16,once,TRBD2,TRBJ2-3,TRBV6-2/TRBV6-3,CASSYSLASGMDTQYF,TGTGCCAGCAGTTATTCCCTGGCTAGCGGGATGGATACGCAGTATTTT
12,NA,NA,TRBJ2-1,TRBV19,CASRLGYNEQFF,TGTGCCAGTAGGCTAGGCTACAATGAGCAGTTCTTC
14,NA,NA,TRBJ2-3,TRBV30,CAWSRGGGTDTQYF,TGTGCCTGGAGCAGAGGGGGTGGCACAGATACGCAGTATTTT
13,NA,NA,TRBJ1-1,TRBV7-2,CASSFSTGFRSIF,TGTGCCAGCAGCTTTTCGACAGGATTCCGGAGCATCTTT
15,NA,TRBD2,TRBJ2-3,TRBV18,CASSPPSGNTDTQYF,TGTGCCAGCTCACCACCTAGCGGGAACACAGATACGCAGTATTTT
14,NA,NA,TRBJ2-1,TRBV7-2,CASRHRDLRNEQFF,TGTGCCAGCAGGCACCGGGACTTACGAAATGAGCAGTTCTTC
17,NA,NA,TRBJ1-5,TRBV10-3,CAISESKVAGRDQPQHF,TGTGCCATCAGTGAGTCGAAGGTGGCAGGGAGGGATCAGCCCCAGCATTTT
15,NA,TRBD1,TRBJ2-3,TRBV19,CASSRYRGGTDTQYF,TGTGCCAGTAGTCGCTACAGGGGAGGCACAGATACGCAGTATTTT
15,NA,TRBD1,TRBJ1-2,TRBV7-6,CASSPRDRGPYGYTF,TGTGCCAGCAGCCCACGGGACAGGGGACCCTATGGCTACACCTTC
13,NA,NA,TRBJ1-2,TRBV12-3/TRBV12-4,CASTTSEGSSYTF,TGTGCCAGCACCACATCGGAGGGGTCCAGCTACACCTTC
12,NA,NA,TRBJ1-2,TRBV18,CASSQYGDGYTF,TGTGCCAGCTCACAATACGGGGATGGCTACACCTTC
12,NA,NA,TRBJ2-1,TRBV2,CASSDPADEQFF,TGTGCCAGCAGTGACCCAGCGGATGAGCAGTTCTTC
14,NA,NA,TRBJ1-5,TRBV21-1,CAGLKGTGKQPQHF,TGTGCCGGCCTAAAGGGGACAGGGAAACAGCCCCAGCATTTT
14,NA,NA,TRBJ1-2,TRBV27,CASTPGQGNYGYTF,TGTGCCAGCACCCCTGGGCAGGGGAACTATGGCTACACCTTC
14,NA,NA,TRBJ1-3,TRBV3-1/TRBV3-2,CASTQEGRGNTIYF,TGTGCCAGCACCCAAGAGGGCAGGGGAAACACCATATATTTT
13,NA,NA,TRBJ1-2,TRBV12-3/TRBV12-4,CASSLEGNYGYTF,TGTGCCAGCAGTTTGGAGGGGAACTATGGCTACACCTTC
15,NA,TRBD2,TRBJ2-1,TRBV19,CASSISRERGNEQFF,TGTGCCAGTAGTATTAGTCGGGAGCGGGGTAATGAGCAGTTCTTC
13,once,NA,TRBJ1-1,TRBV18,CASSRGRNTEAFF,TGTGCCAGCTCAAGGGGGAGGAACACTGAAGCTTTCTTT
15,once,TRBD2,TRBJ2-1,TRBV9,CASSVGREGYNEQFF,TGTGCCAGCAGCGTTGGACGGGAGGGTTACAATGAGCAGTTCTTC
12,few,NA,TRBJ2-7,TRBV27,CASSFRRGEQYF,TGTGCCAGCAGTTTCCGCAGGGGCGAGCAGTACTTC
16,NA,NA,TRBJ2-3,TRBV5-8,CASSFVEPAVTDTQYF,TGTGCCAGCAGCTTTGTAGAGCCGGCGGTCACAGATACGCAGTATTTT
12,few,NA,TRBJ1-2,TRBV5-8,CASSLAFFGYTF,TGTGCCAGCAGCTTGGCCTTCTTTGGCTACACCTTC
16,NA,NA,TRBJ1-2,TRBV5-1,CASSLEYGDWNYGYTF,TGCGCCAGCAGCTTGGAGTACGGGGATTGGAACTATGGCTACACCTTC
18,NA,TRBD1,TRBJ2-7,TRBV24-1,CATSDSAGSGQGPYEQYF,TGTGCCACCAGTGATTCGGCTGGTTCGGGACAGGGGCCCTACGAGCAGTACTTC
10,NA,NA,TRBJ2-5,TRBV7-2,CASGLGAQYF,TGTGCCAGCGGACTCGGGGCCCAGTACTTC
14,NA,TRBD1,TRBJ2-1,TRBV19,CASKGGQGSNEQFF,TGTGCCAGTAAGGGGGGACAGGGTTCGAATGAGCAGTTCTTC
13,NA,NA,TRBJ1-1,TRBV11-3,CASSFTGNTEAFF,TGTGCCAGCAGCTTCACAGGTAACACTGAAGCTTTCTTT
14,NA,NA,TRBJ2-3,TRBV27,CASSLSGGGDTQYF,TGTGCCAGCAGTTTATCGGGAGGGGGGGATACGCAGTATTTT
11,NA,NA,TRBJ1-1,TRBV20-1,CSAPTDTEAFF,TGCAGTGCCCCCACGGACACTGAAGCTTTCTTT
14,NA,NA,TRBJ1-2,TRBV28,CASSLRVTGHGYTF,TGTGCCAGCAGTTTAAGGGTAACAGGTCACGGCTACACCTTC